This T cell receptor (beta chain) came from a study of CD8 T cells in ankylosing spondylitis. Regarding the study as a whole: Relatively rare in peripheral blood, disease-linked clones were also CD8+. Characteristic, it appeared, of ankylosing spondylitis blood was a TCR beta motif of eight highly homologous variants.

TCRdb reanalysed the 5' RACE reads using MiXCR and keeps one entry per CDR3 protein. The sample carries 200,000 to 250,000 distinct CDR3 sequences, approximately 7.3% recorded once. Points on this clonotype: Antigen specificity is unknown.

This CDR3 spans 17 amino acids. V was clipped by 6 bases and J by 2 bases; unmatched bases: 12. In germline, CDR1 is SQVTM, CDR2 ANQGSEA. Sequencing was done on a sample of blood, either unsorted or a sorted T cell fraction (not recorded which). This sequence joins TRBV29-1 and TRBJ2-1; 11 bases align to TRBD2. This clonotype was obtained from a male donor with ankylosing spondylitis. The CDR3 DNA is TGCAGCGTGGGAGGCCCACTAGCGGGAGAAACCTACAATGAGCAGTTCTTC. Translation gives CSVGGPLAGETYNEQFF.